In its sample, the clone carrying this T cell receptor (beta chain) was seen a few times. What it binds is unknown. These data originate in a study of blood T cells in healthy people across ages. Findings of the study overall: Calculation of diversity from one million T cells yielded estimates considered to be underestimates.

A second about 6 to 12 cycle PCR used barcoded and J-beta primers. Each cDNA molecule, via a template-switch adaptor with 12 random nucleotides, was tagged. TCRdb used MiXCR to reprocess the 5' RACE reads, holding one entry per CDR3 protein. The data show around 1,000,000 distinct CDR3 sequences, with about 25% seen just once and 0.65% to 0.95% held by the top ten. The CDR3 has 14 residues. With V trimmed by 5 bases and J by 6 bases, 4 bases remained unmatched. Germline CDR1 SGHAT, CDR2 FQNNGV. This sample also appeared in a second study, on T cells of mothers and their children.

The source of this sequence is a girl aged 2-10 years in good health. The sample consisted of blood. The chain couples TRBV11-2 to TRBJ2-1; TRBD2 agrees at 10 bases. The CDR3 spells CASSLAGVINEQFF. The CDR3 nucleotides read TGTGCCAGCAGCCTAGCGGGGGTGATCAATGAGCAGTTCTTC. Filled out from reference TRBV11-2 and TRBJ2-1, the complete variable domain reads EAGVAQSPRYKIIEKRQSVAFWCNPISGHATLYWYQQILGQGPKLLIQFQNNGVVDDSQLPKDRFSAERLKGVDSTLKIQPAKLEDSAVYLCASSLAGVINEQFFGPGTRLTVL.